The 14 T cell receptor beta chains reported below all come from one sample, sequenced in a study of OX40 agonist ivuxolimab in advanced cancers. The library was made by the immunoSEQ multiplex PCR assay. This is the immuneACCESS table as TCRdb keeps it, with only in-frame sequences that have V and J called. A part of the clones is gone; compared with another copy, unresolved V genes explain less than half, and the rest is unexplained. This sample lists tens of thousands of clones; 86% were detected once. About 23% of the sample lies in the top ten. Sequences were derived from CD4+ or CD8+ T cells sorted from blood, sampled in a trial of the OX40 agonist ivuxolimab. The receptors stem from an adult with an advanced solid tumor such as melanoma, head and neck, liver or kidney cancer.

V is TRBV29-1 and J is TRBJ2-1, with TRBD2 matching over 8 bases. With 6 bases clipped from V and 0 bases from J, the junction kept 31 bases outside the gene matches. Per the germline V gene, CDR1 is SQVTM and CDR2 is ANQGSEA. This CDR3 comprises 23 residues. The CDR3 coding sequence is TGCAGCGTGCACGGACTAGCAGGCAGTTCCACCAAAAACACGAAGAGCTCCTACAATGAGCAGTTCTTC. It is translated as CSVHGLAGSSTKNTKSSYNEQFF.

The chain links TRBV6-5 to TRBJ2-1, with 10 bases identical to TRBD2. Germline CDR1 and CDR2: MNHEY and SVGAGI. V gave up 4 bases and J gave up 2 bases; unmatched junction bases: 2. The CDR3 has 15 amino acids. CDR3 in amino acids: CASSSAGGPYNEQFF. CDR3 bases: TGTGCCAGCAGTTCAGCGGGAGGGCCCTACAATGAGCAGTTCTTC.

CDR3 loop: CASSYSSTGDGYTF. CDR3 coding DNA: TGTGCCAGCAGTTACTCGTCGACAGGGGATGGCTACACCTTC. The chain carries TRBV6-6 and TRBJ1-2; 8 bases fit TRBD1. Germline CDR1 and CDR2: MNHNY and SVGAGI (reference sequence). J lost 6 bases, V lost 0 bases, and 3 bases had no gene match. This CDR3 comprises 14 residues.

The chain recombines TRBV7-2 with TRBJ2-1; possibly TRBD1 for D (6 bases). Germline-derived CDR1 and CDR2 are SGHTA and FQGNSA. V was shortened by 6 bases and J by 8 bases, with 20 bases between the two germline ends. This CDR3 region has 15 residues. The CDR3 coding sequence is TGTGCCAGCAGTCCTACGCCAGGGGCGGGCGATGAGCAGTTCTTC. Residues: CASSPTPGAGDEQFF.

The rearrangement uses TRBV5-1 and TRBJ1-1; TRBD1 matches at 11 bases. CDR1 and CDR2 from the germline V gene are SGHRS and YFSETQ. The length of the CDR3 is 16 residues. V lost 4 bases to trimming and J lost 5 bases; unmatched junction nucleotides: 10. CDR3 DNA sequence: TGCGCCAGCAGCCCGGGGACAGGGGGAGATAGAACTGAAGCTTTCTTT. Protein product: CASSPGTGGDRTEAFF.

CDR3 nucleotide sequence: TGCAGCGTTGACTTCGGGACAGGCCTCGCTGGCTACACCTTC. This encodes CSVDFGTGLAGYTF. The V gene is TRBV29-1, the J gene TRBJ1-2; TRBD1 aligns across 8 bases. Germline loops: CDR1 SQVTM, CDR2 ANQGSEA. V shed 3 bases and J 7 bases; nucleotides not matched to a gene: 10. CDR3 length: 14 amino acids.

The chain has TRBV4-1 and TRBJ1-3; D is undetermined. CDR1 is MGHRA and CDR2 is YSYEKL in the germline V gene. The V end was cut by 2 bases, the J end by 2 bases, with 7 bases between. This CDR3 is built from 14 residues. The CDR3 spells CASSQIGPGNTIYF. The CDR3 bases are TGCGCCAGCAGCCAAATAGGCCCTGGAAACACCATATATTTT.

The chain links TRBV7-8 to TRBJ2-7, with a tentative D call TRBD1 (5 bases). CDR1 SGHVS and CDR2 FQNEAQ come from the germline V gene. Trimming cost V 2 bases and J 3 bases, with 5 bases left between them. The CDR3 runs to 12 residues. CDR3 nucleotides: TGTGCCAGCAGCTTAAGGGGCTACGAGCAGTACTTC. Translated, it gives CASSLRGYEQYF.

The chain joins TRBV4-2 to TRBJ1-1, with D possibly TRBD1 on 5 matching bases. The germline V and J ends were trimmed by 4 bases and 4 bases, with 19 bases remaining between them. Per germline, CDR1 LGHNA and CDR2 YNFKEQ. This CDR3 comprises 16 residues. CDR3 DNA: TGTGCCAGCAGCCTGAGGCGGGCAGGGAGGACCACTGAAGCTTTCTTT. Translating gives CASSLRRAGRTTEAFF.

V usage is TRBV19 and J usage is TRBJ2-2; 10 nucleotides align to TRBD2. J was trimmed by 4 bases and V by 5 bases; bases with no gene match: 13. The CDR3 is made up of 18 amino acids. Germline lookup yields CDR1 LNHDA and CDR2 SQIVND (reference sequence). The CDR3 DNA sequence: TGTGCCAGTAGTGTTCGGCTAGCGGGGGAAGTAACCACCGGGGAGCTGTTTTTT. Residues: CASSVRLAGEVTTGELFF.

V is TRBV5-8 and J is TRBJ2-7, with D unclear. CDR1 SGHTS and CDR2 YDEGEE come from the germline V gene. The CDR3 covers 10 residues. V shed 2 bases and J shed 5 bases, with 2 bases lying between them. The CDR3 spells CASSFHEQYF. In nucleotides, the CDR3 is TGTGCCAGCAGCTTCCACGAGCAGTACTTC.

V is TRBV7-9 and J is TRBJ2-7; D might be TRBD1 (6 bases). This CDR3 region has 14 residues. The germline V and J ends were trimmed by 5 bases and 5 bases, with 16 bases remaining between them. Germline V gene sequence: CDR1 SEHNR, CDR2 FQNEAQ (reference sequence). The CDR3 coding sequence is TGTGCCAGCAGCGGGGACCTACAGGGCCACGAGCAGTACTTC. This encodes CASSGDLQGHEQYF.

Concerning this clone: This may come from a read error, since a much larger clone is one base off. The chain links TRBV7-9 to TRBJ2-1; 9 bases agree with TRBD2. J lost 16 bases, V lost 1 base, and 11 bases had no gene match. This CDR3 has 14 amino acids. Germline V gene lookup returns CDR1 SEHNR and CDR2 FQNEAQ (reference sequence). The CDR3 protein is CASSLGGGGRDVFF. In DNA form, the CDR3 reads TGTGCCAGCAGCTTAGGAGGGGGCGGGAGGGACGTATTCTTC.

The chain links TRBV19 to TRBJ2-7, with D possibly matching TRBD1 (5 bases). The V end lost 7 bases, the J end lost 4 bases, and 20 bases lay between the germline ends. Germline lookup yields CDR1 LNHDA and CDR2 SQIVND (reference sequence). The CDR3 runs to 15 residues. The CDR3 sequence is CASTESGHPGYEQYF. The DNA of the CDR3 is TGTGCCAGTACGGAATCAGGGCATCCCGGATACGAGCAGTACTTC.